This TCR beta chain was documented in a study of control samples from healthy donors and cancer patients. This clone appeared once. This CDR3 has 12 residues. Trimming took off 5 bases at V and 6 bases at J, with 8 bases between the two ends. Measured with immunoSEQ multiplex PCR; TCRdb has only the in-frame clones, and not every one. The sample carries 75,000 to 95,000 clones, 85% to 90% recorded once. The V call is TRBV12-3 or TRBV12-4, the J call TRBJ2-1; D is ambiguous. Sequenced input: PBMCs. This sequence was found in a woman in her fifties or sixties with colorectal cancer. CDR3 amino acids: CASSQPTNEQFF. In DNA form, the CDR3 reads TGTGCCAGCAGTCAACCAACCAATGAGCAGTTCTTC.